These T cell receptor beta chains were read from a single sample in a study of CD8+ T cells in alopecia areata. TCRdb keeps only in-frame clones here, not all; method: immunoSEQ multiplex PCR. The sample lists roughly 140,000 clones; approximately 51% were seen once. The sample consisted of CD4+ T cells sorted from blood, taken at week 0. The receptors here all came from a human donor with alopecia areata. The CDR3 runs from the conserved cysteine through the conserved F or W. D genes are given only for firm matches. Clone sizes are given selectively: once, few, many, or a class where the clone is expanded.

j_gene,d_gene,len,abundance,v_gene,CDR3aa,CDR3nt
TRBJ2-7,NA,15,few,TRBV21-1,CASSKWGVYTYEQYF,TGTGCCAGCAGCAAATGGGGGGTTTATACATACGAGCAGTACTTC
TRBJ2-1,NA,14,NA,TRBV2,CASPRGRDYNEQFF,TGTGCCAGCCCGAGGGGACGGGACTACAATGAGCAGTTCTTC
TRBJ2-2,NA,14,NA,TRBV29-1,CSAWGRDGPGELFF,TGCAGCGCGTGGGGGCGGGATGGCCCCGGGGAGCTGTTTTTT
TRBJ2-1,TRBD1,19,NA,TRBV7-8,CASSLMGSRVRGLYNEQFF,TGTGCCAGCAGCTTAATGGGGAGCAGGGTCAGGGGGCTCTACAATGAGCAGTTCTTC
TRBJ1-1,NA,11,NA,TRBV30,CAWSVYGEAFF,TGTGCCTGGAGTGTCTACGGCGAAGCTTTCTTT
TRBJ1-2,NA,13,NA,TRBV15,CATSGRASYGYTF,TGTGCCACCAGTGGCAGGGCGAGCTATGGCTACACCTTC
TRBJ1-1,NA,11,NA,TRBV30,CAWSVQGAAFF,TGTGCCTGGAGTGTACAAGGGGCAGCTTTCTTT
TRBJ2-7,NA,13,few,TRBV7-8,CASSLPASYEQYF,TGTGCCAGCAGCTTACCGGCCTCCTACGAGCAGTACTTC
TRBJ2-5,NA,13,NA,TRBV7-2,CASSQDGGKTQYF,TGTGCCAGCAGCCAAGATGGAGGGAAGACCCAGTACTTC
TRBJ1-1,NA,13,NA,TRBV5-1,CASSHSPDTEAFF,TGCGCCAGCAGCCATAGTCCGGACACTGAAGCTTTCTTT
TRBJ1-5,NA,14,once,TRBV6-5,CASSARDNNQPQHF,TGTGCCAGCAGTGCCCGGGACAACAATCAGCCCCAGCATTTT
TRBJ2-1,NA,13,NA,TRBV7-3,CASSLTEYNEQFF,TGTGCCAGCAGCTTGACAGAATACAATGAGCAGTTCTTC
TRBJ2-7,NA,13,few,TRBV6-1,CASRVYGSYEQYF,TGTGCCAGCAGGGTGTACGGCTCCTACGAGCAGTACTTC
TRBJ2-7,NA,12,NA,TRBV10-3,CAIGGAAYEQYF,TGTGCCATCGGGGGGGCCGCCTACGAGCAGTACTTC
TRBJ1-1,NA,13,NA,TRBV7-9,CASSAEMNTEAFF,TGTGCCAGCAGCGCTGAGATGAACACTGAAGCTTTCTTT
TRBJ1-1,NA,14,few,TRBV25-1,CASSPGPQSTEAFF,TGTGCCAGCAGTCCCGGGCCGCAGAGCACTGAAGCTTTCTTT